This T cell receptor (beta chain) was recovered during a study of Ad26.COV2.S vaccination and SARS-CoV-2 variants. Turning to the study itself: Among those in the COV1001 Ad26.COV2.S trial arm was the donor. Points from the study as a whole: It is possible that the TCR breadth and depth analyses underestimated the total T cell responses. The study found higher spike-specific TCR breadth in vaccine than placebo recipients.

To note about this clone: Its antigen is as yet unknown.

The treatment denotes: some 19 received Ad26.COV2.S at low or high dose, single or two shots; about 5 received placebo; per-sample allocation not given. On day 63 after the first injection, vaccine and placebo recipients gave samples. Boston hosted the donor, who was an adult aged 18-55 years. This CDR3 has 15 amino acids. J lost 6 bases, V lost 4 bases, and 9 bases had no gene match. Germline assignment: CDR1 KGHSH and CDR2 LQKENI. This table comes from immunoSEQ multiplex PCR, and its TCRdb copy is limited to in-frame clones, with some not included. This sample yields a few hundred thousand clones, of which 75% to 90% are seen a single time; 1.5% to 2% belongs to the top ten.

The chain links TRBV18 to TRBJ2-5, with 9 bases fitting TRBD1. This specimen consisted of peripheral blood, obtained in a trial of Ad26.COV2.S vaccine versus placebo. The sequence was obtained from a person between 18 and 59 years old who received the Ad26.COV2.S COVID-19 vaccine or a placebo. The CDR3 spells CASSLSQGAVKTQYF. For the CDR3, the DNA is TGTGCCAGCTCACTCTCACAGGGGGCTGTAAAGACCCAGTACTTC. The full variable domain, in which reference TRBV18 and TRBJ2-5 provide the parts outside the CDR3, is NAGVMQNPRHLVRRRGQEARLRCSPMKGHSHVYWYRQLPEEGLKFMVYLQKENIIDESGMPKERFSAEFPKEGPSILRIQQVVRGDSAAYFCASSLSQGAVKTQYFGPGTRLLVL.